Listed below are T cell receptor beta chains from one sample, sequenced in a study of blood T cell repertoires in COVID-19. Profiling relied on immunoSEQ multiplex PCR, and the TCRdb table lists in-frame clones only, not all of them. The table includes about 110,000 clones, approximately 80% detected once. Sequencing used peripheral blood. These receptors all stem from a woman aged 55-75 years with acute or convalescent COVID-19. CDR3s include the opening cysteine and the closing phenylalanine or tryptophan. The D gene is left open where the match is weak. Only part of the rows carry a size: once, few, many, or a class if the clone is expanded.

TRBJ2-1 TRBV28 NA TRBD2 CASRGLAGVSLNNEQFF TGTGCCAGCAGAGGACTAGCGGGAGTGAGTCTCAACAATGAGCAGTTCTTC
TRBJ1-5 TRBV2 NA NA CASSAGANQPQHF TGTGCCAGCAGCGCAGGGGCAAATCAGCCCCAGCATTTT
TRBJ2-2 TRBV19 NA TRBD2 CASSPSSGSVTGELFF TGTGCCAGTTCCCCTTCTAGCGGGAGTGTCACCGGGGAGCTGTTTTTT
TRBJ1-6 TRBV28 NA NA CASKTGFGWSPLHF TGTGCCAGCAAAACGGGTTTTGGATGGTCACCCCTCCACTTT
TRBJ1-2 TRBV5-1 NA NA CASSLGTAGGYTF TGCGCCAGCAGCTTGGGGACCGCAGGGGGCTACACCTTC
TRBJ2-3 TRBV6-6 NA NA CASSPPGSSTDTQYF TGTGCCAGCAGCCCCCCTGGGAGTAGCACAGATACGCAGTATTTT
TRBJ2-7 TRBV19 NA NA CASSQGIEQYF TGTGCCAGTAGTCAGGGCATCGAGCAGTACTTC
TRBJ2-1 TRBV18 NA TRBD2 CASCPLSGGPAGNEQFF TGTGCCAGCTGCCCCCTTTCGGGAGGGCCCGCTGGTAATGAGCAGTTCTTC
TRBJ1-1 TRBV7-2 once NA CASSLVGGVIGSTEAFF TGTGCCAGCAGCTTAGTGGGAGGGGTTATAGGAAGCACTGAAGCTTTCTTT
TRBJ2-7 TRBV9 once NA CASSPPSENEQYF TGTGCCAGCAGCCCCCCCTCGGAGAACGAGCAGTACTTC
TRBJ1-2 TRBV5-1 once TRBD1 CASSPGQSNYGYTF TGCGCCAGCAGCCCGGGACAGTCGAACTATGGCTACACCTTC
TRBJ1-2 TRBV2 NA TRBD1 CASRDGQGADGYTF TGTGCCAGCAGGGATGGACAGGGGGCGGATGGCTACACCTTC
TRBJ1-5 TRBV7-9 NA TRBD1 CASSLGPRTGGQWQPQHF TGTGCCAGCAGCTTAGGGCCCCGGACAGGGGGACAGTGGCAGCCCCAGCATTTT
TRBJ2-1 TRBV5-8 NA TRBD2 CASSWGWGLAEYNEQFF TGTGCCAGCAGCTGGGGGTGGGGACTAGCGGAGTACAATGAGCAGTTCTTC
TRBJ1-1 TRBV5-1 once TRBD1 CASSSRQGMNTEAFF TGCGCCAGCAGCTCGAGACAGGGAATGAACACTGAAGCTTTCTTT
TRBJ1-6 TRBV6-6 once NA CASSYTQAPLHF TGTGCCAGCAGTTACACGCAGGCACCCCTCCACTTT
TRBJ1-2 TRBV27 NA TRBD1 CASSPSVPGQDYTF TGTGCCAGCAGTCCATCGGTTCCGGGACAGGACTACACCTTC
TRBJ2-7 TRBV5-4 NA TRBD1 CASSRLRGSSYEQYF TGTGCCAGCAGTAGACTCAGGGGGTCCTCCTACGAGCAGTACTTC
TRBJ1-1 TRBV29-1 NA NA CSEGGTGYTEAFF TGCAGCGAGGGGGGTACAGGGTACACTGAAGCTTTCTTT
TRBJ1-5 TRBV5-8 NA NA CASNRRDPQPQHF TGTGCCAGCAACAGGAGGGACCCTCAGCCCCAGCATTTT
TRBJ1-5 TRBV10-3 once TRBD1 CAISEGTGGIYQPQHF TGTGCCATCAGTGAAGGGACAGGGGGAATTTATCAGCCCCAGCATTTT
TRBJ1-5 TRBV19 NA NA CASGRAGDGPSSPQHF TGTGCCAGTGGGAGGGCCGGGGACGGTCCCTCGTCGCCCCAGCATTTT
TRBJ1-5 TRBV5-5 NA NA CASSPSRGSAGQPQHF TGTGCCAGCAGCCCGAGCAGAGGGTCGGCGGGTCAGCCCCAGCATTTT
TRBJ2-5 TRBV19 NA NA CASSTTRETQYF TGTGCCAGTAGTACGACTAGGGAGACCCAGTACTTC
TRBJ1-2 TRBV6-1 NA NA CASSDWAGSSKGYGYTF TGTGCCAGCAGTGATTGGGCAGGGTCGAGTAAAGGCTATGGCTACACCTTC
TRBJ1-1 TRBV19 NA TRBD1 CASSIWDRGGTEAFF TGTGCCAGTAGTATTTGGGACAGGGGTGGCACTGAAGCTTTCTTT
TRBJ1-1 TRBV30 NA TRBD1 CAWSRTQGAITEAFF TGTGCCTGGAGTCGAACTCAGGGGGCAATCACTGAAGCTTTCTTT
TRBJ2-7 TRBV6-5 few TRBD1 CASSISLTGGEQYF TGTGCCAGCAGTATCTCTTTGACAGGGGGCGAGCAGTACTTC